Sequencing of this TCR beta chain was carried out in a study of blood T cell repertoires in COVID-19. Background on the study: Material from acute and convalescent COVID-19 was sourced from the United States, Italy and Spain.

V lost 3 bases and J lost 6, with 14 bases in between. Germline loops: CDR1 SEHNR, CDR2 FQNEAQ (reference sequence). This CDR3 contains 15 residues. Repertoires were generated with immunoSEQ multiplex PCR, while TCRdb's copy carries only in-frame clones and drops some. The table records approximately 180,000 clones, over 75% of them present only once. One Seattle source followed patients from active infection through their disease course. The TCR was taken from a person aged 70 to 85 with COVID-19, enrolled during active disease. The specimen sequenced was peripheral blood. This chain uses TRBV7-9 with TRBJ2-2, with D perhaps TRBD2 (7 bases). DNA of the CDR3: TGTGCCAGCAGCTTCGTACAGGGAGGGCCCGGGGAGCTGTTTTTT. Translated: CASSFVQGGPGELFF.